Each of the 15 T cell receptor beta chains below was sequenced from the same sample in a study of cytomegalovirus exposure and HLA in healthy donors. The PCR contained 60 Vbeta and 13 Jbeta primers. Using immunoSEQ multiplex PCR, the repertoire was profiled, and TCRdb retains in-frame clones only, with some absent. The sample has 90,000 to 150,000 clones, roughly 65% seen once. Sample: PBMCs. The receptors here all came from a middle-aged man in good health and CMV-seropositive.

A few counts support this clone. This chain connects TRBV27 to TRBJ1-5; a possible D gene is TRBD1 (6 bases). Germline V lookup: CDR1 MNHEY, CDR2 SMNVEV (reference sequence). The germline V and J ends were trimmed by 6 bases and 2 bases, with 17 bases remaining between them. The CDR3 runs to 16 residues. CDR3: CASRDLSRGGNQPQHF. Here the CDR3 DNA reads TGTGCCAGCAGGGACCTTTCCAGGGGAGGCAATCAGCCCCAGCATTTT.

V is TRBV5-1 and J is TRBJ1-5; the D is unclear. V lost 0 bases and J 7 bases, leaving 14 bases between the germline ends. The CDR3 has 15 residues. CDR1 is SGHRS, CDR2 YFSETQ, per germline. Here the CDR3 reads CASSLAGESHQPQHF. The CDR3 DNA follows: TGCGCCAGCAGCTTGGCCGGGGAATCGCACCAGCCCCAGCATTTT.

V is TRBV6-5 and J is TRBJ2-3; D is uncertain. The CDR3 consists of 13 residues. Germline-derived CDR1 and CDR2 are MNHEY and SVGAGI. The germline V and J ends were trimmed by 2 bases and 2 bases, with 5 bases remaining between them. As DNA, the CDR3 is TGTGCCAGCAGTTACGTCTTCACAGATACGCAGTATTTT. It specifies CASSYVFTDTQYF.

The chain is built from TRBV7-2 and TRBJ1-6; D not resolved. V was pared by 3 bases and J by 9 bases, with 6 bases between. The CDR3 runs 12 residues. CDR1 is SGHTA and CDR2 is FQGNSA in the germline V gene. In DNA, the CDR3 is TGTGCCAGCAGCTTTGTCGGTTCACCCCTCCACTTT. Translated: CASSFVGSPLHF. Full variable domain (rest looked up from reference TRBV7-2 and TRBJ1-6): GAGVSQSPSNKVTEKGKDVELRCDPISGHTALYWYRQSLGQGLEFLIYFQGNSAPDKSGLPSDRFSAERTGGSVSTLTIQRTQQEDSAVYLCASSFVGSPLHFGNGTRLTVT.

The V and J genes are TRBV6-5 and TRBJ2-5; D not resolved. This CDR3 is 14 amino acids long. CDR1 and CDR2 (germline): MNHEY, SVGAGI. With 1 base removed from V and 2 bases from J, the gap between germline ends came to 8 bases. CDR3 bases: TGTGCCAGCAGTTACTATCAGTCACAAGAGACCCAGTACTTC. Amino acid sequence: CASSYYQSQETQYF.

In this sample, this clone turned up many times. The rearrangement joins TRBV4-2 to TRBJ2-7, with TRBD1 as a possible D gene (6 bases). The CDR3 totals 15 residues. CDR1 is LGHNA and CDR2 is YNFKEQ in the germline V gene. Between the trimmed V and J ends, which lost 0 bases and 2 bases, there was a span of 11 bases. The CDR3 nucleotides read TGTGCCAGCAGCCAAGAAGCTGGACAGCCCTACGAGCAGTACTTC. Its protein is CASSQEAGQPYEQYF.

The chain combines TRBV30 with TRBJ2-5, with 7 bases identical to TRBD2. The DNA end is more similar to TRBJ2-7, so the J call may be wrong. The germline V gene has CDR1 GTSNPN and CDR2 SVGIG (reference sequence). The CDR3 spans 17 residues. CDR3 amino acids: CAWSSIAGSAWRGEQYF. For the CDR3, the DNA is TGTGCCTGGAGTTCGATAGCGGGTTCGGCGTGGCGGGGCGAGCAGTACTTC.

The genes are TRBV4-2 and TRBJ2-7, with 10 nucleotides matching TRBD1. CDR3 size: 18 residues. CDR1 is LGHNA, CDR2 YNFKEQ, per germline. Germline trimming cut 4 bases from V and 4 bases from J; bases unmatched to any gene: 16. The CDR3, as DNA: TGTGCCAGCAGCCGCACCGGGACAGGGGTAGCCACACAATACGAGCAGTACTTC. Its translation: CASSRTGTGVATQYEQYF.

This clone has only one observation. The chain has TRBV29-1 and TRBJ2-7, with D maybe TRBD1 (7 bases). V was pared by 5 bases and J by 6 bases, with 20 bases between. From germline, CDR1 is SQVTM and CDR2 ANQGSEA. There are 14 residues in the CDR3. CDR3 protein: CSVRETGFGFEQYF. CDR3 coding DNA: TGCAGCGTTCGGGAGACAGGGTTCGGATTCGAGCAGTACTTC.

The table lists this clone with a few counts. In the same sample, other DNA sequences code for this CDR3. The rearrangement links TRBV7-9 to TRBJ1-5; D not resolved. Looked up from germline, CDR1 is SEHNR and CDR2 is FQNEAQ (reference sequence). The length of the CDR3 is 14 residues. Trimming shortened V by 1 base and J by 3 bases, and 7 bases separated the two germline ends. The CDR3 nucleotides are TGTGCCAGCAGCTTAGGGCAGTCCAATCAGCCCCAGCATTTT. Translating gives CASSLGQSNQPQHF.

This sequence joins TRBV2 and TRBJ2-1; 7 bases align to TRBD1. V gave up 6 bases and J gave up 0 bases; unmatched junction bases: 14. CDR1 is SNHLY, CDR2 FYNNEI, per germline. CDR3 size: 18 residues. The CDR3 reads CASSKPGQSDDSYNEQFF. The CDR3 DNA reads TGTGCCAGCAGCAAACCGGGACAGTCCGATGACTCCTACAATGAGCAGTTCTTC.

The rearrangement joins TRBV5-5 to TRBJ1-1; D perhaps matches TRBD1 (6 bases). There are 13 residues in the CDR3. V lost 1 base to trimming and J lost 5 bases, with 9 bases between them. Germline-derived CDR1 and CDR2 are SGHKS and YYEKEE (reference sequence). The CDR3 bases are TGTGCCAGCAGCTTGACAGGGCGGACTGAAGCTTTCTTT. It specifies CASSLTGRTEAFF. The full variable domain, in which reference TRBV5-5 and TRBJ1-1 provide the parts outside the CDR3, is DAGVTQSPTHLIKTRGQQVTLRCSPISGHKSVSWYQQVLGQGPQFIFQYYEKEERGRGNFPDRFSARQFPNYSSELNVNALLLGDSALYLCASSLTGRTEAFFGQGTRLTVV.

The V and J genes are TRBV5-1 and TRBJ1-2, with a tentative D call TRBD1 (5 bases). The V gene lost 0 bases and the J gene lost 6 bases, with 9 bases spanning the gap. Germline V gene data show CDR1 as SGHRS and CDR2 as YFSETQ. The CDR3 length is 13 residues. In DNA, the CDR3 is TGCGCCAGCAGCTTGGCTCTAGGGGATGGCTACACCTTC. Its translation: CASSLALGDGYTF.

V and J are TRBV28 and TRBJ2-7, with 8 bases identical to TRBD1. The CDR3 has 17 residues. The junction had 13 bases not matched to a gene; V was cut back by 4 bases and J by 2 bases. Germline loops: CDR1 MDHEN, CDR2 SYDVKM. DNA of the CDR3: TGTGCCAGCAGTTCACGTACATCCGGGACAGGCACCTACGAGCAGTACTTC. It specifies CASSSRTSGTGTYEQYF. Full variable domain (remainder filled in from reference TRBV28 and TRBJ2-7): DVKVTQSSRYLVKRTGEKVFLECVQDMDHENMFWYRQDPGLGLRLIYFSYDVKMKEKGDIPEGYSVSREKKERFSLILESASTNQTSMYLCASSSRTSGTGTYEQYFGPGTRLTVT.

The chain recombines TRBV19 with TRBJ2-5, with 7 bases fitting TRBD1. Germline-derived CDR1 and CDR2 are LNHDA and SQIVND (reference sequence). With V trimmed by 4 bases and J by 2 bases, 10 bases remained unmatched. This CDR3 is 16 amino acids long. CDR3 residues: CASSTQTGWGQETQYF. Written as DNA, the CDR3 is TGTGCCAGTAGTACCCAGACAGGGTGGGGTCAAGAGACCCAGTACTTC. The variable domain in full, with the rest retrieved from reference TRBV19 and TRBJ2-5, is DGGITQSPKYLFRKEGQNVTLSCEQNLNHDAMYWYRQDPGQGLRLIYYSQIVNDFQKGDIAEGYSVSREKKESFPLTVTSAQKNPTAFYLCASSTQTGWGQETQYFGPGTRLLVL.